This T cell receptor beta chain was sequenced for a study of spatial heterogeneity in lung cancer. Study overall: Alpha-chain sequences were consistently detected in smaller numbers than beta-chain sequences. Raw-read counts averaged over ten per unique TCR and UMI combination. Study observations and caveats: It was found that expanded intratumoral alpha and beta TCR counts tracked tumor mutation counts.

TCRdb processed the 5' RACE reads anew with MiXCR; each CDR3 protein has one entry. Among 8,500 to 13,000 distinct CDR3 sequences listed, roughly 12% were seen once. Time point specified: sample taken at primary tumor resection. Whole RNA came from tumor, nontumor lung or frozen PBMC and was sequenced without being sorted. The V gene lost 5 bases and the J gene lost 0 bases, with 1 base spanning the gap. The germline CDR1 and CDR2 sequences are MNHEY and SMNVEV (reference sequence). The CDR3 is 11 amino acids. This clonotype was seen many times. The antigen remains unidentified. This chain joins TRBV27 and TRBJ2-5; D unclear. This receptor was taken from a male donor with early-stage non-small cell lung cancer. Sequences were derived from lung tumor tissue, sampled at surgery. The CDR3 is CASSHQETQYF. DNA for the CDR3: TGTGCCAGCAGTCACCAAGAGACCCAGTACTTC.